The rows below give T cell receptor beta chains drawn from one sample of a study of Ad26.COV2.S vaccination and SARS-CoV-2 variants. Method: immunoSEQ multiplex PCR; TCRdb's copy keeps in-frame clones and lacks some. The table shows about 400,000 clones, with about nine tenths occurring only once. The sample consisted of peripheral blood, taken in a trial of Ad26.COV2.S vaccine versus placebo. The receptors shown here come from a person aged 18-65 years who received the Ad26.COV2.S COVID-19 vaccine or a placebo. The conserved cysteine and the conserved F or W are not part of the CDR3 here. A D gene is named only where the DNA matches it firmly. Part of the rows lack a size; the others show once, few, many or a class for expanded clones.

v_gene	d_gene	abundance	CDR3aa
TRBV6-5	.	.	ASTDPLDGYT
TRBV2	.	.	ASSGARSTDTQY
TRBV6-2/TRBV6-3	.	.	ASSYSKGVGAYEQY
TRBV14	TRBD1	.	ASSRNPTGVGTEAF
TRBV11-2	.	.	ASSSFGQETQY
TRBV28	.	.	ASSLGGNTEAF
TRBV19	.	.	ASHGRNQETQY
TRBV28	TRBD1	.	ASSPPGQTNQPQH
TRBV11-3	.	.	ASTPLGVVDEKLF
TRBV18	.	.	ASSPYAGNTIY
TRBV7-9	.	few	ASRETESEQY
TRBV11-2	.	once	ASSIDLWGLF
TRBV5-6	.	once	ASSWGGQGSQPQH
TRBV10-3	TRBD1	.	ATLPGQAGDEQF
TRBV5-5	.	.	ASSQGPMNTGELF
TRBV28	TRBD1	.	ASRLRQGGNQPQH
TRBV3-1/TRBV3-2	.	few	ASSPAWAAGSYGYT
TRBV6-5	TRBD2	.	ASHRGGSATQY
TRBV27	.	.	ASSQKRNTEAF
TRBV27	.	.	ASSLSGSQETQY
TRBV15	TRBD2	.	ATSREGRVSGSRNEQF
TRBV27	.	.	ASSPPGKDTQY
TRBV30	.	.	AWSSWQSNTEAF
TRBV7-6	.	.	ASSLALSGAGYEQY
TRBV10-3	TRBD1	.	AISGEGAGYGYT